The 17 T cell receptor beta chains below all came from one sample that was sequenced in a study of blood T cells in healthy people across ages. Primed by a sample-barcoded 5' primer and a J-beta primer mix, a second PCR proceeded for about 6 to 11 cycles. TCRdb called the 5' RACE reads again in MiXCR, with one record for every CDR3 protein. This sample has roughly 640,000 distinct CDR3 sequences, with approximately 30% found just once. The sequenced material came from blood. The receptors originated from a woman of 80 years or more in good health.

This clonotype was counted many times. V is TRBV5-1 and J is TRBJ2-3; D gene uncertain. This CDR3 comprises 16 residues. Trimming took 0 bases from V and 0 from J, leaving 11 bases between them. Germline CDR1 is SGHRS and CDR2 is YFSETQ. CDR3 bases: TGCGCCAGCAGCTTGGAGGCAGCGCCTAGCACAGATACGCAGTATTTT. The encoded protein is CASSLEAAPSTDTQYF.

In its sample, this clonotype was seen many times. Germline and junction disagree at one end, which may indicate a read error. V is TRBV6-2 or TRBV6-3 and J is TRBJ2-3, with D perhaps TRBD2 (6 bases). The CDR3 totals 15 residues. Germline values: CDR1 MNHEY, CDR2 SVGEGT. The CDR3 DNA follows: TGTGCCAGCAGTACCCGCCGGGGGAGAGGAGATGCGCAGTATTTT. It encodes CASSTRRGRGDAQYF.

V gene TRBV5-1 combines with J gene TRBJ1-1; no clear D gene. Deletions cut 0 bases from V and 3 bases from J, with 12 bases between. This CDR3 contains 15 residues. CDR1 and CDR2 (germline): SGHRS, YFSETQ. CDR3 residues: CASSLDSSGDTEAFF. The CDR3 nucleotides read TGCGCCAGCAGCTTGGATAGCTCCGGGGACACTGAAGCTTTCTTT.

This clonotype was observed a handful of times. V gene TRBV6-2 or TRBV6-3 combines with J gene TRBJ1-1, with D unclear. Deletions cut 4 bases from V and 4 bases from J, with 10 bases between. Germline V gene sequence: CDR1 MNHEY, CDR2 SVGEGT. The length of the CDR3 is 13 residues. CDR3 in amino acids: CASSWSLTTEAFF. In DNA, the CDR3 is TGTGCCAGCAGTTGGAGCTTGACCACTGAAGCTTTCTTT.

This clonotype was seen once. The chain joins TRBV7-3 to TRBJ1-2; D not certain. Per the germline V gene, CDR1 is SGHTA and CDR2 is FQGTGA. The CDR3 totals 13 residues. V gave up 6 bases and J gave up 7 bases, with 15 bases separating them. CDR3 nucleotides: TGTGCCAGCAGGTCAACAAGGGAAGGTGGCTACACCTTC. This codes for CASRSTREGGYTF. Complete variable domain (other parts from reference TRBV7-3 and TRBJ1-2): GAGVSQTPSNKVTEKGKYVELRCDPISGHTALYWYRQSLGQGPEFLIYFQGTGAADDSGLPNDRFFAVRPEGSVSTLKIQRTERGDSAVYLCASRSTREGGYTFGSGTRLTVV.

V usage is TRBV9 and J usage is TRBJ1-4, with no clear D. V was pared by 3 bases and J by 7 bases, with 16 bases between. The CDR3 contains 15 residues. The V gene's germline CDR1 is SGDLS and CDR2 YYNGEE. The CDR3 region is CASSAFTSRPEKLFF. CDR3 sequence (DNA): TGTGCCAGCAGCGCTTTTACCAGCCGACCTGAAAAACTGTTTTTT.

The chain uses TRBV12-3 or TRBV12-4 and TRBJ2-1; no reliable D call. Trimming removed 7 bases at V and 9 bases at J, with 19 bases between. The CDR3 is 14 amino acids. CDR3 sequence reads: CASTLRTSEAEQFF. CDR3 nucleotides: TGTGCCAGCACCCTAAGGACGAGCGAGGCTGAGCAGTTCTTC.

This clonotype was recorded many times. The rearrangement joins TRBV7-2 to TRBJ1-5; D may be TRBD1 (5 bases). V was cut by 1 base and J by 6 bases, with 10 bases left in between. CDR3 length equals 14 residues. Germline V gives CDR1 SGHTA, CDR2 FQGNSA. This CDR3 is CASSLGGSPQPQHF. In DNA, the CDR3 is TGTGCCAGCAGCTTAGGGGGGAGCCCTCAGCCCCAGCATTTT.

A few counts support this clonotype. This chain links TRBV4-3 with TRBJ1-2; tentatively, D is TRBD1 (5 bases). The CDR3 covers 14 residues. Germline loops: CDR1 LGHNA, CDR2 YSLEER. Trimming stripped 8 bases from V and 0 bases from J, with 13 bases between. In DNA, the CDR3 is TGCGCCAGCGGCCCCAGGGTTACTAACTATGGCTACACCTTC. It encodes CASGPRVTNYGYTF.

This clonotype was seen repeatedly, ten times or more. The CDR3 nucleotides read TGCAGCGTTGATGGCGGGAGCGGGGTGACAGATACGCAGTATTTT. This gives the protein CSVDGGSGVTDTQYF. The chain couples TRBV29-1 to TRBJ2-3; 7 nucleotides align to TRBD2. Germline assignment: CDR1 SQVTM and CDR2 ANQGSEA. J gave up 3 bases and V 3 bases, and 9 bases lay outside the gene matches. This CDR3 comprises 15 residues.

As regards this clonotype: This may be a read error, as it is one base from a much larger clone. The rearrangement uses TRBV19 and TRBJ1-5; D is ambiguous. This CDR3 spans 13 amino acids. In germline, CDR1 is LNHDA, CDR2 SQIVND (reference sequence). CDR3 sequence (DNA): TGTGCCGGTAGTATAAGGAATTCACCCAGCCAGCATTTT. Amino acid sequence: CAGSIRNSPSQHF.

This clonotype occurred a few times. A much larger clone differs by one base, so this may be a read error. This sequence joins TRBV18 and TRBJ2-7, with 7 bases identical to TRBD1. This CDR3 contains 17 residues. The germline CDR1 and CDR2 sequences are KGHSH and LQKENI. J was trimmed by 0 bases and V by 3 bases; bases with no gene match: 11. CDR3 sequence (DNA): TGTGCCAGCTCACCGGGCGGTTTGACAGGGAGCTCCTACGAGCAGTACTTC. Translation: CASSPGGLTGSSYEQYF.

This clonotype has ten or more counts. DNA of the CDR3: TGCAGTGCTAGAGATCTCCTAGCGGGGGCTAGCTCCTACAATGAGCAGTTCTTC. Its translation is CSARDLLAGASSYNEQFF. The chain joins TRBV20-1 to TRBJ2-1; 10 nucleotides match TRBD2. Unmatched junction bases numbered 8, after V lost 0 bases and J lost 0 bases. CDR3 length: 18 amino acids. Germline assignment: CDR1 DFQATT and CDR2 SNEGSKA (reference sequence).

This clonotype was seen at least ten times. The gene calls are TRBV7-6 and TRBJ2-3, with D unresolved. V was trimmed by 5 bases and J by 0 bases, leaving 15 bases between them. This CDR3 contains 16 residues. Germline V gene sequence: CDR1 SGHVS, CDR2 FNYEAQ. The DNA of the CDR3 is TGTGCCAGCAGCCCAAAGACTCGGGTTAGCACAGATACGCAGTATTTT. Its protein product is CASSPKTRVSTDTQYF.

This clonotype was observed a few times. The rearrangement uses TRBV9 and TRBJ2-1; 10 bases agree with TRBD2. Unmatched junction bases numbered 19, after V lost 4 bases and J lost 12 bases. The CDR3 covers 17 residues. CDR1 and CDR2 (germline): SGDLS, YYNGEE. As DNA, the CDR3 is TGTGCCAGCAGCCCTCCGGGGGGAGCGGGGGGGAGTGAGGGGCAGTTCTTC. Translated, it gives CASSPPGGAGGSEGQFF.

This clonotype was found many times. V and J are TRBV20-1 and TRBJ2-3; D is perhaps TRBD1 (6 bases). Germline V gene data show CDR1 as DFQATT and CDR2 as SNEGSKA (reference sequence). Trimming shortened V by 3 bases and J by 2 bases, and 12 bases separated the two germline ends. This CDR3 is 14 amino acids long. The CDR3 sequence: CSASPGVATDTQYF. CDR3 nucleotide sequence: TGCAGTGCTAGCCCAGGGGTGGCCACAGATACGCAGTATTTT.

There are many counts of this clonotype. This sequence joins TRBV5-1 and TRBJ2-1; D is uncertain. Trimming stripped 0 bases from V and 7 bases from J, with 8 bases between. The CDR3 extends over 13 amino acids. The germline V gene has CDR1 SGHRS and CDR2 YFSETQ. The CDR3 sequence is CASSLVIGNEQFF. CDR3 DNA sequence: TGCGCCAGCAGCTTGGTGATTGGGAATGAGCAGTTCTTC.